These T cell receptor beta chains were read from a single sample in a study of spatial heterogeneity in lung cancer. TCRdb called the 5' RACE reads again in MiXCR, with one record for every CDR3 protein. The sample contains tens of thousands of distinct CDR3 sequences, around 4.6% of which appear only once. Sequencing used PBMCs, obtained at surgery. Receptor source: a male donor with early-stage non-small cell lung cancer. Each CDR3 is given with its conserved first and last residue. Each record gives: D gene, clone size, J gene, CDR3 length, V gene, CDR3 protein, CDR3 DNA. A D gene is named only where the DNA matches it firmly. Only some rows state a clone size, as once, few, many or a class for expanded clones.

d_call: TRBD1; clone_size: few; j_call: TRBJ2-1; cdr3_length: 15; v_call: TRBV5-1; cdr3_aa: CASSLTQGFYNEQFF; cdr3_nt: TGCGCCAGCAGCTTAACACAGGGGTTTTACAATGAGCAGTTCTTC
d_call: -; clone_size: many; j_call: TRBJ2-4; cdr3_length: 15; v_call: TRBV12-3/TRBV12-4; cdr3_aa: CASSFEGSAKNIQYF; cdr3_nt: TGTGCCAGCAGTTTCGAGGGGTCGGCCAAAAACATTCAGTACTTC
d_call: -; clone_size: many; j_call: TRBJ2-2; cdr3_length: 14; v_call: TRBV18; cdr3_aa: CASSPTANTGELFF; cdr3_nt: TGTGCCAGCTCACCAACAGCGAACACCGGGGAGCTGTTTTTT
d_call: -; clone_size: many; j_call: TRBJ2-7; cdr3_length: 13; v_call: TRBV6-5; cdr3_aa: CASSRQEGDEQYF; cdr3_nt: TGTGCCAGCAGTAGGCAAGAGGGAGACGAGCAGTACTTC
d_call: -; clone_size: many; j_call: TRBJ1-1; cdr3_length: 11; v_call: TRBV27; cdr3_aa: CATQLNTEAFF; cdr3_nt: TGTGCCACTCAGCTGAACACTGAAGCTTTCTTT
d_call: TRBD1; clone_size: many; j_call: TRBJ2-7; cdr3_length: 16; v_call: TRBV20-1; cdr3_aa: CSARGQGAGRRGEQYF; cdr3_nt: TGCAGTGCTAGAGGACAGGGGGCAGGCCGACGGGGCGAGCAGTACTTC
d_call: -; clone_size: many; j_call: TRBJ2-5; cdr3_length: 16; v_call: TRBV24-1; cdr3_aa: CATLTGAPENQETQYF; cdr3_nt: TGTGCCACCTTAACCGGGGCCCCTGAGAACCAAGAGACCCAGTACTTC
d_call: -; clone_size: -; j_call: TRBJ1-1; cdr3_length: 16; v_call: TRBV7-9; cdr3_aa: CASGARDRRANTEAFF; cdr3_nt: TGTGCCAGCGGCGCCAGGGACCGGAGAGCGAACACTGAAGCTTTCTTT
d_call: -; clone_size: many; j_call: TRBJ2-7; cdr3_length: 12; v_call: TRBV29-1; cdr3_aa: CSVGPSRGEQYF; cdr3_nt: TGCAGCGTTGGGCCCTCAAGGGGCGAGCAGTACTTC
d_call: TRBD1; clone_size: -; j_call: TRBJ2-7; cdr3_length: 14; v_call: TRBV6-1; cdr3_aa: CASRTGTGSYEQYF; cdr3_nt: TGTGCCAGCAGAACCGGGACAGGGTCCTACGAGCAGTACTTC
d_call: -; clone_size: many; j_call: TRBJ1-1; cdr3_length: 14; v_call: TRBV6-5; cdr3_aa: CASSYGGTNSEAFF; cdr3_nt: TGTGCCAGCAGTTACGGAGGGACAAATTCTGAAGCTTTCTTT
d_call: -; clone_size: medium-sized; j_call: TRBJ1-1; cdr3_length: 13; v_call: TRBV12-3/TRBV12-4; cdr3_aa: CASSFIENTEAFF; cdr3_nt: TGTGCCAGCAGTTTCATAGAGAACACTGAAGCTTTCTTT
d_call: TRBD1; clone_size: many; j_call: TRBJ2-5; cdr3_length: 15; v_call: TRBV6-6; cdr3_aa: CASSYPMGQQETQYF; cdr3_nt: TGTGCCAGCAGTTACCCGATGGGACAGCAAGAGACCCAGTACTTC
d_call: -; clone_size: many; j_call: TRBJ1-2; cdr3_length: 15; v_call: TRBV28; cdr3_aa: CASTGAGGAPYGYTF; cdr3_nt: TGTGCCAGCACAGGGGCGGGGGGCGCTCCCTATGGCTACACCTTC
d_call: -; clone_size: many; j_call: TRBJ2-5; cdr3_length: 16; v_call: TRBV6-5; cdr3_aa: CASSRKGGISGETQYF; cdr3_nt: TGTGCCAGCAGCCGCAAAGGGGGAATCAGTGGAGAGACCCAGTACTTC